Listed below are T cell receptor beta chains from one sample, sequenced in a study of Tregs in tolerant kidney transplant recipients. Assay: immunoSEQ multiplex PCR; the TCRdb copy retains only in-frame clones and omits some. The data contain 50,000 or so clones, roughly 89% of them singletons. Sequenced input: Tregs from blood. Receptor source: a human donor in good health. CDR3s leave out the opening cysteine and the closing phenylalanine or tryptophan. Each record gives: D gene, J gene, V gene, CDR3 protein. A D gene is named only where the DNA matches it firmly.

>.|TRBJ2-1|TRBV19
ASATGTSSSYNEQF
>.|TRBJ1-5|TRBV10-3
AISDKGQPQH
>.|TRBJ1-2|TRBV29-1
SVDRPGGNYGYT
>.|TRBJ1-1|TRBV10-3
AISEPMGNTEAF
>TRBD1|TRBJ1-1|TRBV5-1
ASSPFRSTGPMVNTEAF
>TRBD1|TRBJ1-5|TRBV6-5
ASSPGQGARQPQH
>TRBD1|TRBJ1-3|TRBV19
ASSIRTWGGTVSGNTIY
>.|TRBJ2-2|TRBV5-1
ASSLSIRWGSATGELF
>.|TRBJ1-1|TRBV18
ASSPQIMNTEAF
>.|TRBJ1-5|TRBV19
ASSIRARSLLNQPQH
>TRBD2|TRBJ2-7|TRBV19
ASSITRLAHEQY
>.|TRBJ2-3|TRBV18
ASSPSLGTDTQY
>.|TRBJ1-2|TRBV5-1
ASSLSWGNYGYT
>TRBD1|TRBJ2-3|TRBV6-1
ASSPQGTDTQY
>.|TRBJ1-6|TRBV9
ASSVGDMDLLALH
>TRBD1|TRBJ2-7|TRBV7-2
ASSLESTGGKQY
>TRBD2|TRBJ2-1|TRBV7-3
ASSLPQAGKDNEQF
>.|TRBJ2-3|TRBV20-1
SALARGAQY
>.|TRBJ1-5|TRBV2
ASSSARGYQPQH
>TRBD1|TRBJ2-7|TRBV6-5
ASSNRGPYEQY
>TRBD1|TRBJ2-5|TRBV7-9
ASSFGQGKETQY
>TRBD2|TRBJ2-2|TRBV9
ASSVGVSGSRGELF
>.|TRBJ2-5|TRBV11-2
ASNPRGGWQETQY
>.|TRBJ2-7|TRBV11-2
ASSLVSVAPSYEQY
>.|TRBJ1-1|TRBV5-1
ASSLSTANTEAF
>.|TRBJ2-3|TRBV5-4
ASSFSRWDTQY
>TRBD2|TRBJ2-3|TRBV5-1
ASSITSAQGDTQY
>.|TRBJ1-1|TRBV7-9
ASSLAYPRGAF
>.|TRBJ1-1|TRBV14
ASSHGGVEAF
>TRBD2|TRBJ2-1|TRBV15
ATSMGGATPDNEQF
>.|TRBJ2-7|TRBV18
ASSPQTYEQY
>TRBD1|TRBJ1-2|TRBV5-1
ASSLTRDSYGYT
>.|TRBJ2-7|TRBV4-2
ASSQEPLGGTYEQY
>TRBD2|TRBJ2-3|TRBV7-7
ASSTGASGSAGTDTQY
>.|TRBJ2-3|TRBV29-1
SADLGTDTQY
>.|TRBJ2-3|TRBV5-1
ASSFAAGFPDTQY
>TRBD2|TRBJ2-7|TRBV4-1
ASSQDLAGGSYEQY
>TRBD1|TRBJ1-2|TRBV19
ASSKGSGDRGLGYT
>.|TRBJ1-3|TRBV27
ASSSLHNSGNTIY
>TRBD1|TRBJ1-4|TRBV7-9
ASSSGQIASVATNEKLF
>.|TRBJ2-2|TRBV5-1
ASSLGGAGELF
>.|TRBJ2-2|TRBV5-5
ASSLAGTPTGELF
>.|TRBJ2-7|TRBV7-9
ASSLASRPYEQY
>.|TRBJ1-1|TRBV5-6
ASSFPGAPNTEAF
>.|TRBJ2-1|TRBV19
ASSIVGAEDEQF
>TRBD2|TRBJ2-3|TRBV10-3
AIRGGTSGTDTQY
>.|TRBJ1-5|TRBV27
ASSFGHGHQPQH
>.|TRBJ1-1|TRBV7-9
ASSLIYRDTEAF
>.|TRBJ2-2|TRBV5-1
ASSLRTPNTGELF
>TRBD2|TRBJ2-1|TRBV9
ASSAGPGGGSYNEQF
>TRBD2|TRBJ2-7|TRBV10-2
ASSGTSGSYEQY
>.|TRBJ1-1|TRBV9
ASSVAGFSEAF
>.|TRBJ2-5|TRBV5-1
ASSPAGLTQY
>.|TRBJ2-1|TRBV5-1
ASSNRNQGNEQF
>.|TRBJ1-5|TRBV30
AWRGGSQPQH
>.|TRBJ2-5|TRBV6-6
ASSYSDWYQETQY
>.|TRBJ2-1|TRBV6-5
ASSYISAPYNEQF
>.|TRBJ2-7|TRBV5-1
ASSLDSETYEQY
>.|TRBJ1-1|TRBV6-5
ASGQLEAF
>TRBD1|TRBJ2-1|TRBV10-3
AISDRDRVTEQF